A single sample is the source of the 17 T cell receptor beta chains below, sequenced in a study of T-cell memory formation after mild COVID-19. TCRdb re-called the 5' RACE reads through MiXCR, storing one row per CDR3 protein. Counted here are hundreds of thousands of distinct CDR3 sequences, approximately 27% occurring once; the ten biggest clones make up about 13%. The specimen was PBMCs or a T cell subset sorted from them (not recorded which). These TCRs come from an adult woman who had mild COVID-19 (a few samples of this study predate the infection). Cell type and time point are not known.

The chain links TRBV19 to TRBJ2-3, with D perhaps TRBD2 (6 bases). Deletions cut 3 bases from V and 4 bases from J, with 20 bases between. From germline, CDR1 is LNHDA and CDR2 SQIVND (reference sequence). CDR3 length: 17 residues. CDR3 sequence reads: CASSISVGRGGADTQYF. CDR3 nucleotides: TGTGCCAGTAGTATTTCGGTGGGTCGAGGCGGGGCAGATACGCAGTATTTT.

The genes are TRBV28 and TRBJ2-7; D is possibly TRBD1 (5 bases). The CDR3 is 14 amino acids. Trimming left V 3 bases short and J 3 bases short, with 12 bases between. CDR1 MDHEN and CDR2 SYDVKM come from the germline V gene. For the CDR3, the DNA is TGTGCCAGCAGTTTGGGGCAATCCTACTACGAGCAGTACTTC. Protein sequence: CASSLGQSYYEQYF.

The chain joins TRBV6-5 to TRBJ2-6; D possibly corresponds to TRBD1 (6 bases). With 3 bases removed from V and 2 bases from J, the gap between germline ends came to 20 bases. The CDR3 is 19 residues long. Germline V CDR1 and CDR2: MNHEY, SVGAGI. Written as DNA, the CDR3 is TGTGCCAGCAGTTATCGAAGGACAGCCCCCGGGACTGGGGCCAACGTCCTGACTTTC. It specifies CASSYRRTAPGTGANVLTF.

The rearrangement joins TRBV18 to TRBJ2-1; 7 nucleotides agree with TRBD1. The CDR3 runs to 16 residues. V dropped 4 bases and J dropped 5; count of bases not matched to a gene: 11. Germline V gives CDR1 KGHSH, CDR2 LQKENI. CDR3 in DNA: TGTGCCAGCTCACAAACAAGAGGGGGCCCCAACAATGAGCAGTTCTTC. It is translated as CASSQTRGGPNNEQFF.

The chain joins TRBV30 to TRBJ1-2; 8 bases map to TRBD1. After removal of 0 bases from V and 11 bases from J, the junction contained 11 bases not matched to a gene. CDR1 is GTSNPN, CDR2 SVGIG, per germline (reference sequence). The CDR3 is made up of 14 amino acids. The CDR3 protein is CAWSVRQGALVYTF. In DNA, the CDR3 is TGTGCCTGGAGTGTACGGCAGGGGGCTTTAGTTTACACCTTC.

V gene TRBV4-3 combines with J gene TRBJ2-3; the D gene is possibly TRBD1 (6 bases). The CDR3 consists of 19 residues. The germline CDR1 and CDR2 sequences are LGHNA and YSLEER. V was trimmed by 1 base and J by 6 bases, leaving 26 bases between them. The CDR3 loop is CASSQGDDLRDNSLDTQYF. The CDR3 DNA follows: TGCGCCAGCAGCCAAGGGGATGACTTGAGGGACAACAGCCTCGATACGCAGTATTTT.

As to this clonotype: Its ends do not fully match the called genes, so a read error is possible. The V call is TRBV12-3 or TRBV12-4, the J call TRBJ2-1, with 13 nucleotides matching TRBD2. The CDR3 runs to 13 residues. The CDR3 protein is CASSPRTSGGAIF. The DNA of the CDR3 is TGTGCCAGCAGTCCCCGGACTAGCGGGGGAGCAATCTTC.

The CDR3 nucleotides read TGTGCCAGCAGCTACGGGCTTAGCGGGAGTTCCAACGAGCAGTACTTC. Encoded protein: CASSYGLSGSSNEQYF. V usage is TRBV6-5 and J usage is TRBJ2-7; 9 nucleotides agree with TRBD2. V dropped 6 bases and J dropped 5; count of bases not matched to a gene: 14. This CDR3 contains 16 residues. Per the germline V gene, CDR1 is MNHEY and CDR2 is SVGAGI.

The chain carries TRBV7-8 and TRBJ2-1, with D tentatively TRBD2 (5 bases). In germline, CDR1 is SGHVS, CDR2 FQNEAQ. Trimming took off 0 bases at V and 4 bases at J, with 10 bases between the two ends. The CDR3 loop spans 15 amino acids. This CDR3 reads CASSLALSGYNEQFF. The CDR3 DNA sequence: TGTGCCAGCAGCTTAGCGCTCAGCGGTTACAATGAGCAGTTCTTC.

The CDR3 protein is CASTSGGASVYNEQFF. In DNA form, the CDR3 reads TGCGCCAGCACTAGCGGGGGGGCATCAGTGTACAATGAGCAGTTCTTC. The J gene is TRBJ2-1, the V gene TRBV5-1; 12 bases line up with TRBD2. Germline CDR1 and CDR2: SGHRS and YFSETQ. The CDR3 consists of 16 residues. Trimming cost V 6 bases and J 4 bases; bases outside gene matches: 8.

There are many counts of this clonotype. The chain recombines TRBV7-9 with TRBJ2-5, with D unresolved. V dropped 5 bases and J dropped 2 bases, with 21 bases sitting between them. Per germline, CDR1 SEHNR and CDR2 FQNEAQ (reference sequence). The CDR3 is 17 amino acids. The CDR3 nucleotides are TGTGCCAGCAGCCCAAGAGGTTCGTATAGGCTGCAAGAGACCCAGTACTTC. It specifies CASSPRGSYRLQETQYF.

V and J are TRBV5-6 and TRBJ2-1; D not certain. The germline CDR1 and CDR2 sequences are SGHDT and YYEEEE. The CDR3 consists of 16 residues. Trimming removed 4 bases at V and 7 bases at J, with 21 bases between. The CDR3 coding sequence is TGTGCCAGCAGCCCCTTGACTCTTCTCCTTGGAAATGAGCAGTTCTTC. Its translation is CASSPLTLLLGNEQFF.

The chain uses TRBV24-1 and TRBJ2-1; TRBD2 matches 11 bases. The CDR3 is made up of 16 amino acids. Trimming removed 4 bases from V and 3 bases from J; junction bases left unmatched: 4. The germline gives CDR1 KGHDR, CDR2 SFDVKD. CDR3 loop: CATSDLSGRDYNEQFF. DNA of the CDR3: TGTGCCACCAGTGACCTTAGCGGGAGGGACTACAATGAGCAGTTCTTC.

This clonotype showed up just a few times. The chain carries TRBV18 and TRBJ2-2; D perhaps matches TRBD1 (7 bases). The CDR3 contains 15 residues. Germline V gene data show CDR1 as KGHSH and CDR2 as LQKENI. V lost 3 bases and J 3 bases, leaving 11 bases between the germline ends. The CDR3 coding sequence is TGTGCCAGCTCACCGGGGGGACAGTACACCGGGGAGCTGTTTTTT. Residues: CASSPGGQYTGELFF.

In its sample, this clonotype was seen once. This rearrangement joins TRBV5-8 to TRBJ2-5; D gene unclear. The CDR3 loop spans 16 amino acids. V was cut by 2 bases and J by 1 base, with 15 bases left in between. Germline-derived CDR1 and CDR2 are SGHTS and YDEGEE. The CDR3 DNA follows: TGTGCCAGCAGCTTTGGTGTCCTGGGGTCCCAAGAGACCCAGTACTTC. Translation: CASSFGVLGSQETQYF.

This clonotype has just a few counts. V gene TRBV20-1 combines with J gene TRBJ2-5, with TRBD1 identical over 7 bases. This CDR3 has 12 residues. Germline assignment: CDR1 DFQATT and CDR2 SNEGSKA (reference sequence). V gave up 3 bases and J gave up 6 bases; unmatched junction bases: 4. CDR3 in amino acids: CSASRQGKTQYF. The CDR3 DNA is TGCAGTGCTAGCCGACAGGGAAAGACCCAGTACTTC.

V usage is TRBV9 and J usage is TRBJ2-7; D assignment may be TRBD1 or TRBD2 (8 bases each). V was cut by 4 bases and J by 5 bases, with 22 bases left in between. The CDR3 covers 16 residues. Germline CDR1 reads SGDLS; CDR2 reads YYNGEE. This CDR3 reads CASSLREGTGGDEQYF. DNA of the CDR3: TGTGCCAGCAGCCTTCGGGAGGGAACAGGGGGTGACGAGCAGTACTTC.